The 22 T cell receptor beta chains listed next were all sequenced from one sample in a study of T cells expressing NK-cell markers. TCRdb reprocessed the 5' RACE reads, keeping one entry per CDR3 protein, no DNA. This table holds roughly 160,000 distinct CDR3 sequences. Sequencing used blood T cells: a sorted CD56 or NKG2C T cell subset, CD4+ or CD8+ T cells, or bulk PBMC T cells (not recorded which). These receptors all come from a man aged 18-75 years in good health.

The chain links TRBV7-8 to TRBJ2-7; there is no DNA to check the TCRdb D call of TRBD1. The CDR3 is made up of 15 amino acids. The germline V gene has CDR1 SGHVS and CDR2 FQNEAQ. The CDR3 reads CASSLPGTGSYEQYF.

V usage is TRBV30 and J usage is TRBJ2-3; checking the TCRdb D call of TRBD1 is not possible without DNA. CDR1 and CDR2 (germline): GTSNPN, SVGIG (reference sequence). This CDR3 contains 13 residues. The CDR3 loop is CAWSNRATDTQYF.

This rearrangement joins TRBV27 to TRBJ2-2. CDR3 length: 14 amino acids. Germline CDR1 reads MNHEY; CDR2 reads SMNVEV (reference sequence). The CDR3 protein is CASSQGPNTGELFF.

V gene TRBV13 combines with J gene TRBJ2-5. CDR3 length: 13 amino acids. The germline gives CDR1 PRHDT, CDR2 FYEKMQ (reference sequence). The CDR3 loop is CASGTRLQETQYF.

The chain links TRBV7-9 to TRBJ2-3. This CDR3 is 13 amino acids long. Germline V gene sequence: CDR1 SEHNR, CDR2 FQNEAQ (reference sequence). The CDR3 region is CASSLAVSDTQYF.

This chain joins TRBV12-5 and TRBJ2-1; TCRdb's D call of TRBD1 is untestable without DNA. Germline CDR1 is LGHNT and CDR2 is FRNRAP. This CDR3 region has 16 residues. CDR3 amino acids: CASGSSGTGSFNEQFF.

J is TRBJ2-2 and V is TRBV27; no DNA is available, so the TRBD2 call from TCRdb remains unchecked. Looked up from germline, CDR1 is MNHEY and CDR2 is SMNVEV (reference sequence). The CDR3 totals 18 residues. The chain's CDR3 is CASSSGLAGGPLSGELFF.

The CDR3 sequence: CASTHKQGGGWNNEQFF. The chain couples TRBV5-1 to TRBJ2-1; as DNA is missing, the TRBD1 call by TCRdb cannot be tested. Germline V gene data show CDR1 as SGHRS and CDR2 as YFSETQ. This CDR3 comprises 17 residues.

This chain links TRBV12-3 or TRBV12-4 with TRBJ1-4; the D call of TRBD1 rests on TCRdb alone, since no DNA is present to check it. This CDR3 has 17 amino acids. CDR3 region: CASSASGHGGTNEKLFF.

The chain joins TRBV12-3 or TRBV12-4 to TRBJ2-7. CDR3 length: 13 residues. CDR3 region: CASSLAQLYEQYF.

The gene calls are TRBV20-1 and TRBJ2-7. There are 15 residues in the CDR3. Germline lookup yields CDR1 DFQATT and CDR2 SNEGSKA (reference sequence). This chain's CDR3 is CSARLFDTGYYEQYF.

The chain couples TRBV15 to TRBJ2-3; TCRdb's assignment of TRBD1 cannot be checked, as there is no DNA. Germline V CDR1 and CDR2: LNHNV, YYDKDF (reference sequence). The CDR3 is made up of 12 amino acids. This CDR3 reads CATSSPGDTQYF.

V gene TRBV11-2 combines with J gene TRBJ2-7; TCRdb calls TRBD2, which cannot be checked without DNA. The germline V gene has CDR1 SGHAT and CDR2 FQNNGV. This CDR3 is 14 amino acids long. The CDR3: CASSAEGELLVQYF.

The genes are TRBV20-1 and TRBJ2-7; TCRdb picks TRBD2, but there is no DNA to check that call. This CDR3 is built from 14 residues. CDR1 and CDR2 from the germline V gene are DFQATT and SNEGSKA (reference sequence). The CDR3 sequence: CSARGDSGFEEQYF.

The CDR3 here is CASSIGTSSYEQYF. This rearrangement joins TRBV7-8 to TRBJ2-7; TCRdb picks TRBD2, but there is no DNA to check that call. The CDR3 extends over 14 amino acids. The germline CDR1 and CDR2 sequences are SGHVS and FQNEAQ.

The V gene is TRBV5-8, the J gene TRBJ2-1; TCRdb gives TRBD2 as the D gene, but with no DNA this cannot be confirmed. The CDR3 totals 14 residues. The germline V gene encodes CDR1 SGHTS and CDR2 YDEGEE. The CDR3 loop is CASSLGLEYNEQFF.

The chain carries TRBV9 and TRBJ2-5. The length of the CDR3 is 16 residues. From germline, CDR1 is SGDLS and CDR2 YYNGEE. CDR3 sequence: CASSIPYRGARETQYF.

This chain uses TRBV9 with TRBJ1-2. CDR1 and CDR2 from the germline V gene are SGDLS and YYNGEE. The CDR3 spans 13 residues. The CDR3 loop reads CASSVAGQEGYTF.

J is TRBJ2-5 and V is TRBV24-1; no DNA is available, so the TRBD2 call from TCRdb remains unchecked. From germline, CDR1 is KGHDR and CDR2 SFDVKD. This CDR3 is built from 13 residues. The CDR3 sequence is CATMAPPQETQYF.

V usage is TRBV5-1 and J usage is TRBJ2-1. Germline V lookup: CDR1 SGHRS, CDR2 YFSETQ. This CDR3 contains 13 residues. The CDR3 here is CASKMGPNNEQFF.

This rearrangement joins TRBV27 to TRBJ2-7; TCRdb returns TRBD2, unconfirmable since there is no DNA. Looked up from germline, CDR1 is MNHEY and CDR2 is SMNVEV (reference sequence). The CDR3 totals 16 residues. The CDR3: CASSDTPGLGSDEQYF.

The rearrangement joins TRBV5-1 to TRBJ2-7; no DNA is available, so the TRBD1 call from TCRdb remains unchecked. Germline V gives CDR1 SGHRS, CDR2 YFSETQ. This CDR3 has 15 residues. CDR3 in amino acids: CASSFDRDFGYEQYF.